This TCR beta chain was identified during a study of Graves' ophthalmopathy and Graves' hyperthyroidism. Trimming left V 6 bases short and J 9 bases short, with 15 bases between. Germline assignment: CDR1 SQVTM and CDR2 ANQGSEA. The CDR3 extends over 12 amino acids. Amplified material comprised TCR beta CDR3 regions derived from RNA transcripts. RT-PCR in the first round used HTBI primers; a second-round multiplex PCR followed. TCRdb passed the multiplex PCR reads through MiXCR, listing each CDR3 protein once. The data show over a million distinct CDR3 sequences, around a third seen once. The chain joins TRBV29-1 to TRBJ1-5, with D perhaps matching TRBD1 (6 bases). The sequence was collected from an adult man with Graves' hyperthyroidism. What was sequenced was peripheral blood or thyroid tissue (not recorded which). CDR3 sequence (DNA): TGCAGCGTCCTGACAGGCGATAGGCCCCAGCATTTT. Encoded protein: CSVLTGDRPQHF.